The rows below give T cell receptor beta chains drawn from one sample of a study of T cell responses to AZD1222 COVID-19 vaccine. The data were produced by immunoSEQ multiplex PCR, yet TCRdb's version contains in-frame clones alone and is incomplete. The sample yields tens of thousands of clones, more than 75% seen once. This specimen consisted of peripheral blood, obtained 28 days after the second AZD1222 dose. These receptors all come from an adult who received the AZD1222 COVID-19 vaccine. CDR3s include the opening cysteine and the closing phenylalanine or tryptophan. Fields, in order: V gene, clone size, D gene, J gene, CDR3 protein, CDR3 DNA. D genes are given only for firm matches. Clone size, where shown, is once, few, many, or a class for clones that have expanded.

>TRBV6-5|-|TRBD1|TRBJ1-2
CASSTLTGLGYTF
TGTGCCAGCAGTACCTTGACAGGGCTGGGCTACACCTTC
>TRBV6-5|-|TRBD1|TRBJ1-1
CASSPTGVGNTEAFF
TGTGCCAGCAGTCCCACAGGGGTGGGGAACACTGAAGCTTTCTTT
>TRBV28|once|TRBD1|TRBJ1-6
CASSGDRSSAPYNSPLHF
TGTGCCAGCAGTGGGGACAGGTCAAGCGCCCCGTATAATTCACCCCTCCACTTT
>TRBV5-6|-|-|TRBJ2-6
CASSPLEAAGANVLTF
TGTGCCAGCAGCCCTTTGGAAGCCGCTGGGGCCAACGTCCTGACTTTC
>TRBV2|-|-|TRBJ2-7
CASSGAGATYEQYF
TGTGCCAGCAGTGGGGCAGGGGCAACCTACGAGCAGTACTTC
>TRBV6-6|-|-|TRBJ1-1
CAGSSSMNTEAFF
TGTGCCGGGTCATCGTCAATGAACACTGAAGCTTTCTTT
>TRBV7-8|-|-|TRBJ1-1
CASSFGNTEAFF
TGTGCCAGCAGCTTTGGGAACACTGAAGCTTTCTTT
>TRBV5-8|-|TRBD1|TRBJ2-1
CASSLGQGIDNEQFF
TGTGCCAGCAGCCTTGGACAGGGGATTGACAATGAGCAGTTCTTC
>TRBV30|-|-|TRBJ1-1
CAWSRTPAGTEAFF
TGTGCCTGGAGCCGGACCCCCGCCGGCACTGAAGCTTTCTTT
>TRBV28|-|-|TRBJ1-2
CASSFQGLNYGYTF
TGTGCCAGCAGTTTCCAGGGGCTTAACTATGGCTACACCTTC
>TRBV6-5|-|-|TRBJ1-5
CASTQYSNQPQHF
TGTGCCAGCACGCAATATAGCAATCAGCCCCAGCATTTT
>TRBV5-1|-|-|TRBJ2-2
CASSWGTGELFF
TGCGCCAGCAGCTGGGGGACCGGGGAGCTGTTTTTT
>TRBV7-2|-|-|TRBJ2-7
CASSLALIGSGFHEQYF
TGTGCCAGCAGCTTAGCGCTGATCGGGAGTGGGTTCCACGAGCAGTACTTC
>TRBV3-1/TRBV3-2|-|TRBD1|TRBJ2-2
CASSQGTGANTGELFF
TGTGCCAGCAGCCAAGGGACAGGAGCGAACACCGGGGAGCTGTTTTTT
>TRBV11-2|-|-|TRBJ1-2
CASSPGTSYGYTF
TGTGCCAGCAGCCCCGGGACAAGCTATGGCTACACCTTC
>TRBV19|once|TRBD1|TRBJ1-4
CASSIDRASEKLFF
TGTGCCAGCTCAATCGACAGGGCAAGTGAAAAACTGTTTTTT
>TRBV10-3|-|-|TRBJ1-1
CATVGGTEAFF
TGTGCCACCGTAGGGGGGACTGAAGCTTTCTTT
>TRBV11-2|few|-|TRBJ1-5
CASSLEINQPQHF
TGTGCCAGCAGCTTAGAGATTAATCAGCCCCAGCATTTT
>TRBV30|-|-|TRBJ1-1
CAWRGAGMTEAFF
TGTGCCTGGAGGGGGGCAGGGATGACTGAAGCTTTCTTT
>TRBV12-3/TRBV12-4|few|-|TRBJ1-2
CASSYTTYGYTF
TGTGCCAGCAGTTACACAACCTATGGCTACACCTTC
>TRBV5-1|-|-|TRBJ1-2
CASSLVAGASGYTF
TGCGCCAGCAGCTTGGTTGCGGGGGCGTCTGGCTACACCTTC
>TRBV7-2|-|-|TRBJ2-1
CASSRQRGSNEQFF
TGTGCCAGCAGCCGTCAACGGGGTAGCAATGAGCAGTTCTTC
>TRBV5-1|-|-|TRBJ2-3
CASRPDQSDTQYF
TGCGCCAGCAGACCGGACCAATCAGATACGCAGTATTTT
>TRBV10-1|-|TRBD1|TRBJ2-1
CASSERQGDNEQFF
TGCGCCAGCAGTGAGCGACAGGGGGACAATGAGCAGTTCTTC
>TRBV7-8|once|TRBD1|TRBJ1-2
CASSHRLQGVNYGYTF
TGTGCCAGCAGCCATAGGTTACAGGGGGTTAACTATGGCTACACCTTC
>TRBV28|-|-|TRBJ2-7
CASSFRGTDGFSYEQYF
TGTGCCAGCAGTTTTAGAGGGACGGATGGATTCTCCTACGAGCAGTACTTC
>TRBV29-1|-|TRBD1|TRBJ2-7
CSVLDWAETGGFYEQYF
TGCAGCGTCCTAGACTGGGCCGAGACAGGGGGATTCTACGAGCAGTACTTC
>TRBV3-1/TRBV3-2|-|-|TRBJ2-3
CASSQDKGWMGTDTQYF
TGTGCCAGCAGCCAAGATAAGGGGTGGATGGGTACAGATACGCAGTATTTT
>TRBV5-4|once|TRBD1|TRBJ2-7
CASSSGTDFYEQYF
TGTGCCAGCAGCTCTGGGACAGATTTTTACGAGCAGTACTTC
>TRBV2|few|-|TRBJ1-5
CASRGSLSHQPQHF
TGTGCCAGCAGGGGGAGCCTTAGCCATCAGCCCCAGCATTTT
>TRBV28|-|TRBD1|TRBJ1-4
CASSYITGGGNEKLFF
TGTGCCAGCAGTTATATCACAGGGGGAGGTAATGAAAAACTGTTTTTT
>TRBV5-1|-|-|TRBJ1-6
CASSFSWDGTSPLHF
TGCGCCAGCAGCTTCTCCTGGGACGGCACTTCACCCCTCCACTTT
>TRBV11-2|few|TRBD2|TRBJ2-1
CASSFGGGNNEQFF
TGTGCCAGCAGCTTCGGCGGGGGTAACAATGAGCAGTTCTTC
>TRBV12-2|-|-|TRBJ1-3
CASRLDRGSSGNTIYF
TGTGCAAGTCGCTTAGATCGCGGGAGCTCTGGAAACACCATATATTTT
>TRBV2|-|TRBD1|TRBJ1-6
CATGGQGYYNSPLHF
TGTGCCACAGGGGGACAAGGCTACTATAATTCACCCCTCCACTTT
>TRBV7-3|-|-|TRBJ1-1
CASSLGGRGMNTEAFF
TGTGCCAGCAGCTTAGGGGGCAGGGGCATGAACACTGAAGCTTTCTTT
>TRBV28|-|-|TRBJ2-1
CASRSITIYNEQFF
TGTGCCAGCAGGAGTATAACAATATACAATGAGCAGTTCTTC
>TRBV5-5|-|-|TRBJ1-5
CASSLAPLGNQPQHF
TGTGCCAGCAGCTTGGCCCCTTTGGGCAATCAGCCCCAGCATTTT
>TRBV29-1|-|TRBD1|TRBJ1-1
CSVEWTGNTEAFF
TGCAGCGTTGAATGGACAGGGAACACTGAAGCTTTCTTT
>TRBV2|-|-|TRBJ1-2
CASSEAVRGGGYTF
TGTGCCAGCAGTGAAGCGGTCCGGGGTGGGGGCTACACCTTC
>TRBV5-1|-|-|TRBJ2-3
CASSLVGGNTDTQYF
TGCGCCAGCAGCTTGGTTGGCGGAAACACAGATACGCAGTATTTT
>TRBV6-2/TRBV6-3|few|TRBD1|TRBJ2-3
CASSSNRDRDTDTQYF
TGTGCCAGCAGTTCTAACCGAGACAGGGATACAGATACGCAGTATTTT
>TRBV27|once|TRBD1|TRBJ2-1
CASSPKGAANEQFF
TGTGCCAGCAGTCCAAAGGGGGCAGCCAATGAGCAGTTCTTC
>TRBV5-4|-|TRBD1|TRBJ2-2
CASSLGTGDPGELFF
TGTGCCAGCAGCTTGGGGACAGGGGATCCCGGGGAGCTGTTTTTT
>TRBV30|-|-|TRBJ1-4
CAWTGNNEKLFF
TGTGCCTGGACAGGGAATAATGAAAAACTGTTTTTT
>TRBV15|-|-|TRBJ2-5
CATSREGPLRETQYF
TGTGCCACCAGCAGAGAGGGGCCGTTGAGGGAGACCCAGTACTTC
>TRBV6-5|-|-|TRBJ1-2
CAAGLEGGGYTF
TGTGCCGCCGGTTTAGAGGGCGGTGGCTACACCTTC
>TRBV14|-|TRBD2|TRBJ2-7
CASSQALNLPGLAGERGSYEQYF
TGTGCCAGCAGCCAAGCTCTGAACTTGCCGGGACTAGCGGGAGAGAGGGGCTCCTACGAGCAGTACTTC
>TRBV18|-|-|TRBJ1-5
CASSPSGAGSNQPQHF
TGTGCCAGCTCACCATCCGGCGCGGGGAGCAATCAGCCCCAGCATTTT
>TRBV5-6|-|TRBD1|TRBJ1-1
CASSLEPGGILGEAFF
TGTGCCAGCAGCTTGGAACCAGGGGGGATTTTGGGTGAAGCTTTCTTT
>TRBV6-5|-|TRBD1|TRBJ1-2
CASSYHRGGYGYTF
TGTGCCAGCAGTTACCACAGGGGAGGCTATGGCTACACCTTC
>TRBV18|-|-|TRBJ1-1
CASSPARWNTEAFF
TGTGCCAGCTCACCGGCCAGATGGAACACTGAAGCTTTCTTT